This passage covers 23 T cell receptor beta chains from one sample sequenced in a study of T cells in Graves' hyperthyroidism and ophthalmopathy. It was RNA transcripts that yielded the amplified TCR beta CDR3 regions. The HTBI set primed first-round TCR CDR3 RT-PCR. TCRdb recomputed calls from the multiplex PCR reads with MiXCR, one row per CDR3 protein. Among 350,000 to 450,000 distinct CDR3 sequences listed, approximately 18% were seen once. The sequenced material came from blood. These receptors all come from a woman aged 25-40 years with Graves' hyperthyroidism that later progressed to Graves' ophthalmopathy.

This clonotype was picked up many times. The CDR3 region is CASSTPGLAGDQYAADTQYF. For the CDR3, the DNA is TGTGCCAGCAGCACCCCAGGACTAGCGGGGGATCAATATGCGGCGGATACGCAGTATTTT. This sequence joins TRBV7-2 and TRBJ2-3, with 13 bases identical to TRBD2. With 5 bases clipped from V and 6 bases from J, the junction kept 20 bases outside the gene matches. There are 20 residues in the CDR3. Germline V gene lookup returns CDR1 SGHTA and CDR2 FQGNSA.

A word on this clonotype: One junction end disagrees with the germline gene, perhaps due to a read error. V is TRBV5-6 and J is TRBJ1-5, with D perhaps matching TRBD1 (6 bases). Germline lookup yields CDR1 SGHDT and CDR2 YYEEEE. The CDR3 is made up of 14 amino acids. The CDR3 protein is CACSSDGTIQPQHF. The CDR3 DNA reads TGTGCCTGCAGCTCGGATGGGACAATCCAGCCCCAGCATTTT.

This clonotype was counted ten times or more. CDR3 coding DNA: TGTGCCAGCAGGGCGACGGGTGTCGGCAATCAGCCCCAGCATTTT. This codes for CASRATGVGNQPQHF. J is TRBJ1-5 and V is TRBV12-3 or TRBV12-4; D remains ambiguous. There are 15 residues in the CDR3. V was clipped by 6 bases and J by 2 bases, with 14 bases between them.

The sample holds a few counts of this clonotype. The chain carries TRBV4-1 and TRBJ2-2; D is tentatively TRBD1 or TRBD2 (5 bases each). Per the germline V gene, CDR1 is MGHRA and CDR2 is YSYEKL. Trimming stripped 4 bases from V and 6 bases from J, with 12 bases between. The CDR3 covers 14 residues. In DNA form, the CDR3 reads TGCGCCAGCAGCCCATATACGGGGCCCGGGGAGCTGTTTTTT. Amino acids: CASSPYTGPGELFF.

This clonotype was observed at least ten times. J is TRBJ2-2 and V is TRBV9; unclear D gene. Germline V lookup: CDR1 SGDLS, CDR2 YYNGEE. Trimming cost V 1 base and J 3 bases, with 13 bases left between them. The CDR3 loop spans 16 amino acids. This CDR3 reads CASSVKGPAYTGELFF. CDR3 coding DNA: TGTGCCAGCAGCGTAAAAGGGCCTGCTTACACCGGGGAGCTGTTTTTT.

The sample holds many counts of this clonotype. The chain uses TRBV19 and TRBJ1-6, with D possibly being TRBD1 (5 bases). Trimming took off 6 bases at V and 8 bases at J, with 11 bases between the two ends. Germline lookup yields CDR1 LNHDA and CDR2 SQIVND (reference sequence). This CDR3 comprises 13 residues. CDR3 nucleotides: TGTGCCAGTAGCGCCGGAGGGGATTCACCCCTCCACTTT. It is translated as CASSAGGDSPLHF.

This clonotype was detected ten times or more. The chain recombines TRBV2 with TRBJ2-3, with 12 bases matching TRBD2. Germline CDR1 is SNHLY and CDR2 is FYNNEI. This CDR3 spans 17 amino acids. With V trimmed by 1 base and J by 4 bases, 6 bases remained unmatched. CDR3 region: CASSEGRLAGVPDTQYF. The CDR3 nucleotides read TGTGCCAGCAGTGAAGGTCGACTAGCGGGAGTCCCAGATACGCAGTATTTT.

This clonotype has at least ten counts. The V call is TRBV12-3 or TRBV12-4, the J call TRBJ1-5; no definite D call. The CDR3 runs 14 residues. V lost 6 bases and J 0 bases, leaving 9 bases between the germline ends. The CDR3, as DNA: TGTGCCAGCAGCCTGAGTCATAGCAATCAGCCCCAGCATTTT. Its protein product is CASSLSHSNQPQHF.

This clonotype was observed a few times. A much larger clone lies one base from this, so it may be a read error. The chain uses TRBV3-1 and TRBJ1-4, with unresolved D. Germline values: CDR1 LGHDT, CDR2 YNNKEL (reference sequence). The CDR3 is 14 amino acids. This CDR3 is CASSQARGNEKLLF. Here the CDR3 DNA reads TGTGCCAGCAGCCAGGCCAGAGGTAATGAAAAACTGCTTTTT.

The chain uses TRBV19 and TRBJ2-1; 8 nucleotides align to TRBD2. Germline lookup yields CDR1 LNHDA and CDR2 SQIVND (reference sequence). V trimming: 3 bases; J trimming: 9 bases; junction bases outside the gene matches: 10. CDR3 length equals 15 residues. The CDR3 spells CASSIIPGGYGEQFF. The CDR3 DNA sequence: TGTGCCAGTAGTATCATCCCGGGAGGGTATGGTGAGCAGTTCTTC.

This clonotype showed up just a few times. V usage is TRBV29-1 and J usage is TRBJ2-7; 7 positions match TRBD1. The CDR3 is 15 residues long. Germline V gene sequence: CDR1 SQVTM, CDR2 ANQGSEA. Trimming took 5 bases from V and 4 from J; bases not matched to a gene: 14. The CDR3 protein is CSVSISGTESYEQYF. The CDR3 nucleotides are TGCAGCGTTTCGATATCCGGGACAGAATCGTACGAGCAGTACTTC.

Many counts were recorded for this clonotype. V and J are TRBV5-1 and TRBJ1-1; a weak D match, TRBD1 (6 bases). The CDR3 covers 17 residues. Germline-derived CDR1 and CDR2 are SGHRS and YFSETQ. V lost 4 bases and J lost 4, with 23 bases in between. CDR3 in amino acids: CASSPNREGRGTTEAFF. The CDR3 DNA reads as TGCGCCAGCAGCCCAAACAGGGAAGGGAGGGGAACCACTGAAGCTTTCTTT.

This clonotype was found many times. The rearrangement links TRBV5-1 to TRBJ2-3; 8 positions agree with TRBD2. The CDR3 is 17 amino acids. CDR1 is SGHRS, CDR2 YFSETQ, per germline. V shed 0 bases and J 0 bases; nucleotides not matched to a gene: 6. As DNA, the CDR3 is TGCGCCAGCAGCTTGGGTGCTGCGGGGGGAAGCACAGATACGCAGTATTTT. It translates to CASSLGAAGGSTDTQYF.

This clonotype was detected many times. V is TRBV7-2 and J is TRBJ1-2, with 12 bases fitting TRBD1. The CDR3 has 15 residues. The trim removed 5 bases at V and 6 bases at J, leaving 7 bases unmatched. CDR1 and CDR2 (germline): SGHTA, FQGNSA. The chain's CDR3 is CASSPGTGGANGYTF. The DNA of the CDR3 is TGTGCCAGCAGCCCGGGGACAGGGGGCGCGAATGGCTACACCTTC.

This clonotype was seen repeatedly, ten times or more. The rearrangement uses TRBV6-2 or TRBV6-3 and TRBJ2-3; D uncertain. Germline CDR1 reads MNHEY; CDR2 reads SVGEGT. This CDR3 contains 16 residues. Trimming cost V 0 bases and J 6 bases, with 16 bases left between them. CDR3 protein: CASSYSKGQVVDTQYF. CDR3 nucleotide sequence: TGTGCCAGCAGTTACTCGAAGGGCCAAGTCGTGGATACGCAGTATTTT.

This rearrangement joins TRBV28 to TRBJ1-2, with D perhaps TRBD1 (5 bases). This CDR3 is built from 13 residues. Germline CDR1 reads MDHEN; CDR2 reads SYDVKM. The V gene lost 2 bases and the J gene lost 8 bases, with 12 bases spanning the gap. The CDR3 spells CASSLGAGRGYTF. The DNA of the CDR3 is TGTGCCAGCAGTTTAGGGGCAGGGAGGGGCTACACCTTC.

This clonotype was found many times. CDR3 coding DNA: TGTGCCTGGAGAGAAAGTTGGGCAGGGCTCACCAAAAACATTCAGTACTTC. Translating gives CAWRESWAGLTKNIQYF. The chain recombines TRBV30 with TRBJ2-4; D might be TRBD1 (5 bases). Germline V lookup: CDR1 GTSNPN, CDR2 SVGIG (reference sequence). There are 17 residues in the CDR3. V was cut by 3 bases and J by 2 bases, with 20 bases left in between.

This clonotype was detected ten times or more. The rearrangement links TRBV2 to TRBJ2-5, with D possibly being TRBD1 (5 bases). CDR1 and CDR2 from the germline V gene are SNHLY and FYNNEI. V was shortened by 4 bases and J by 0 bases, with 6 bases between the two germline ends. The CDR3 spans 13 residues. This CDR3 reads CASSGQNQETQYF. The CDR3, as DNA: TGTGCCAGCAGTGGACAGAACCAAGAGACCCAGTACTTC.

This clonotype was seen at least ten times. The chain joins TRBV27 to TRBJ2-7; D perhaps matches TRBD1 (5 bases). The ends were cut back, 5 bases at V and 5 bases at J, with 19 bases in the middle. CDR3 size: 15 residues. CDR1 is MNHEY, CDR2 SMNVEV, per germline (reference sequence). CDR3 sequence (DNA): TGTGCCAGCAGTCCAAACTATGACAGTGTCCACGAGCAGTACTTC. This encodes CASSPNYDSVHEQYF.

This clonotype was seen many times. The gene calls are TRBV28 and TRBJ2-7, with 11 bases lining up with TRBD2. CDR1 and CDR2 (germline): MDHEN, SYDVKM. The CDR3 contains 16 residues. Losses at the gene ends were 7 bases for V and 2 bases for J; bases not matched to a gene: 10. The CDR3 sequence: CASTSAISGRAYEQYF. CDR3 nucleotides: TGTGCCAGCACCAGCGCAATTAGCGGGAGGGCCTACGAGCAGTACTTC.

There are many counts of this clonotype. This sequence joins TRBV6-1 and TRBJ2-7, with TRBD1 identical over 8 bases. Losses at the gene ends were 6 bases for V and 3 bases for J; bases not matched to a gene: 10. This CDR3 contains 15 residues. Germline-derived CDR1 and CDR2 are MNHNS and SASEGT. This CDR3 reads CASRRPGTGDYEQYF. For the CDR3, the DNA is TGTGCCAGCAGACGCCCCGGGACAGGTGACTACGAGCAGTACTTC.

The sample holds many counts of this clonotype. DNA for the CDR3: TGTGCCAGCACAGTAGGAGCCTACGAGCAGTACTTC. This codes for CASTVGAYEQYF. V gene TRBV2 combines with J gene TRBJ2-7; D gene unclear. There are 12 residues in the CDR3. Trimming cost V 7 bases and J 2 bases, with 9 bases left between them. Germline CDR1 reads SNHLY; CDR2 reads FYNNEI.

This clonotype has at least ten counts. The chain couples TRBV28 to TRBJ1-4; D gene unclear. CDR3 size: 17 residues. Germline V gives CDR1 MDHEN, CDR2 SYDVKM. V shed 2 bases and J shed 6 bases, with 19 bases lying between them. The CDR3 spells CASSLTPSWEVHEKLFF. CDR3 nucleotides: TGTGCCAGCAGTTTAACCCCCTCCTGGGAGGTACATGAAAAACTGTTTTTT. Based on the CDR3 plus reference TRBV28 and TRBJ1-4, the full variable domain is DVKVTQSSRYLVKRTGEKVFLECVQDMDHENMFWYRQDPGLGLRLIYFSYDVKMKEKGDIPEGYSVSREKKERFSLILESASTNQTSMYLCASSLTPSWEVHEKLFFGSGTQLSVL.